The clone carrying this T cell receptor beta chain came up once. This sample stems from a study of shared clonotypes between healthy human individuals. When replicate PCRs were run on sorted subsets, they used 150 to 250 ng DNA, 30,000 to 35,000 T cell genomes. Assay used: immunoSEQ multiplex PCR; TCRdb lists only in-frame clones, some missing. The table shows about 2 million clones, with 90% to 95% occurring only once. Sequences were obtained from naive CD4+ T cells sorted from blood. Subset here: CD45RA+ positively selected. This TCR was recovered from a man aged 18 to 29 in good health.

The CDR3 is CASSPTGSGYGYTF. For the CDR3, the DNA is TGTGCCAGCAGTCCAACAGGGTCTGGGTATGGCTACACCTTC. V usage is TRBV6-5 and J usage is TRBJ1-2, with D possibly TRBD1 on 6 matching bases. V was clipped by 5 bases and J by 5 bases, with 15 bases between them. The CDR3 spans 14 residues. From germline, CDR1 is MNHEY and CDR2 SVGAGI.